This passage covers 25 T cell receptor beta chains from one sample sequenced in a study of graft-versus-host responses after intestinal transplantation. Measured with immunoSEQ multiplex PCR; TCRdb has only the in-frame clones, and not every one. The sample lists around 90,000 clones, about nine tenths occurring once. No cognate antigen is known for these TCRs. Sequencing was performed on unstimulated CD4+ T cells sorted from spleen or lymph node cells, taken before intestinal transplant. The receptors come from a human donor who received an intestinal transplant.

The rearrangement joins TRBV5-1 to TRBJ2-3, with D hard to call. CDR3 length equals 14 residues. CDR1 and CDR2 (germline): SGHRS, YFSETQ. V was cut by 0 bases and J by 8 bases, with 13 bases left in between. The DNA of the CDR3 is TGCGCCAGCAGCTTGGTTTTGGAGCGAGGTACGCAGTATTTT. Translating it yields CASSLVLERGTQYF.

The rearrangement joins TRBV6-1 to TRBJ1-2, with 7 positions matching TRBD1. The CDR3 extends over 13 amino acids. V lost 6 bases, J lost 7 bases, and 8 bases stayed unmatched. Germline assignment: CDR1 MNHNS and CDR2 SASEGT. DNA of the CDR3: TGTGCCAGCAGGGGACAGACCTTTGGTGGCTACACCTTC. Protein sequence: CASRGQTFGGYTF.

The chain uses TRBV12-5 and TRBJ2-1; D uncertain. Germline values: CDR1 LGHNT, CDR2 FRNRAP. Trimming pared 0 bases from V and 3 bases from J, leaving 3 bases between. The CDR3 extends over 13 amino acids. CDR3 sequence: CASGLVNYNEQFF. CDR3 sequence (DNA): TGTGCTAGTGGTTTGGTCAACTACAATGAGCAGTTCTTC.

This clone has more than one count but fewer than ten. The V gene is TRBV6-6, the J gene TRBJ1-5, with D unresolved. V was trimmed by 0 bases and J by 5 bases, leaving 8 bases between them. CDR1 and CDR2 (germline): MNHNY, SVGAGI (reference sequence). The CDR3 has 14 amino acids. CDR3 sequence reads: CASSYSSGDQPQHF. In nucleotides, the CDR3 is TGTGCCAGCAGTTACTCGTCGGGTGATCAGCCCCAGCATTTT.

This rearrangement joins TRBV29-1 to TRBJ2-1, with TRBD2 identical over 8 bases. The CDR3 sequence is 15 residues long. The junction had 17 bases not matched to a gene; V was cut back by 7 bases and J by 9 bases. From germline, CDR1 is SQVTM and CDR2 ANQGSEA. CDR3 residues: CSAKSGSGYLGEQFF. The CDR3 DNA reads as TGCAGCGCCAAGAGCGGGAGCGGATATTTAGGTGAGCAGTTCTTC.

The rearrangement joins TRBV10-1 to TRBJ1-4, with a tentative D call TRBD1 (5 bases). Trimming pared 6 bases from V and 6 bases from J, leaving 17 bases between. Germline V gives CDR1 WNHNN, CDR2 SYGVQD (reference sequence). The CDR3 sequence is 15 residues long. In DNA form, the CDR3 reads TGCGCCAGCAGCGAGAAGGCAGCGGGGGATGAAAAACTGTTTTTT. Its protein is CASSEKAAGDEKLFF.

The chain links TRBV29-1 to TRBJ2-7, with 11 bases fitting TRBD1. CDR1 is SQVTM and CDR2 is ANQGSEA in the germline V gene. The CDR3 covers 16 residues. Unmatched junction bases numbered 11, after V lost 0 bases and J lost 7 bases. In nucleotides, the CDR3 is TGCAGCGTTGAAGATCTTTCCGGGACAGGGGGTTTTGAGCAGTACTTC. Translating gives CSVEDLSGTGGFEQYF.

The genes are TRBV6-4 and TRBJ2-1, with 12 nucleotides matching TRBD2. In germline, CDR1 is MRHNA, CDR2 SNTAGT. Unmatched junction bases numbered 6, after V lost 5 bases and J lost 7 bases. The CDR3 is 15 residues long. In nucleotides, the CDR3 is TGTGCCAGCAGTAGGGCTAGCGGGAGGGCGAATGAGCAGTTCTTC. Translating gives CASSRASGRANEQFF.

This chain connects TRBV5-5 to TRBJ1-6; tentatively, D is TRBD1 (5 bases). Trimming removed 4 bases at V and 7 bases at J, with 18 bases between. The CDR3 consists of 16 residues. Germline assignment: CDR1 SGHKS and CDR2 YYEKEE (reference sequence). The CDR3 reads CASSLLAAGRNSPLHF. The CDR3 nucleotides read TGTGCCAGCAGCCTTCTCGCGGCAGGGAGGAATTCACCCCTCCACTTT.

V is TRBV4-1 and J is TRBJ1-5; TRBD1 aligns across 9 bases. This CDR3 contains 16 residues. Trimming took 0 bases from V and 5 from J; bases not matched to a gene: 5. From germline, CDR1 is MGHRA and CDR2 YSYEKL. The CDR3 loop is CASSQDGTGKDQPQHF. The DNA for the CDR3 is TGCGCCAGCAGCCAAGATGGGACAGGGAAGGATCAGCCCCAGCATTTT.

This rearrangement joins TRBV7-3 to TRBJ2-3; D not resolved. Germline V gives CDR1 SGHTA, CDR2 FQGTGA. Trimming pared 4 bases from V and 7 bases from J, leaving 6 bases between. This CDR3 region has 11 residues. CDR3 loop: CASSSGYTQYF. CDR3 DNA sequence: TGTGCCAGCAGCTCCGGGTATACGCAGTATTTT. Together with reference TRBV7-3 and TRBJ2-3, the CDR3 gives the full variable domain: GAGVSQTPSNKVTEKGKYVELRCDPISGHTALYWYRQSLGQGPEFLIYFQGTGAADDSGLPNDRFFAVRPEGSVSTLKIQRTERGDSAVYLCASSSGYTQYFGPGTRLTVL.

The gene calls are TRBV11-3 and TRBJ2-1, with TRBD2 as a possible D gene (6 bases). Germline CDR1 is SGHNT and CDR2 is YENEEA. V lost 0 bases, J lost 8 bases, and 8 bases lay in between. The CDR3 runs 13 residues. In nucleotides, the CDR3 is TGTGCCAGCAGCTTAGAAACTAGCCATGAGCAGTTCTTC. It codes for CASSLETSHEQFF.

The chain joins TRBV9 to TRBJ2-3, with TRBD2 identical over 12 bases. The V gene end was trimmed by 4 bases and the J gene end by 3 bases; junction bases not matched to a gene: 6. The CDR3 consists of 16 residues. The germline V gene has CDR1 SGDLS and CDR2 YYNGEE. In nucleotides, the CDR3 is TGTGCCAGCAGCCCCCCTAGCGGGAGGGGAACAGATACGCAGTATTTT. Protein product: CASSPPSGRGTDTQYF.

The chain's CDR3 is CASSPGEDRGVYEQYF. The DNA for the CDR3 is TGTGCCAGCAGCCCCGGGGAGGACAGGGGAGTTTACGAGCAGTACTTC. The V and J genes are TRBV11-2 and TRBJ2-7; TRBD1 matches at 9 bases. Looked up from germline, CDR1 is SGHAT and CDR2 is FQNNGV. There are 16 residues in the CDR3. V lost 5 bases, J lost 4 bases, and 12 bases stayed unmatched.

The rearrangement uses TRBV5-1 and TRBJ1-4; weak D call: TRBD1 (5 bases). V was trimmed by 5 bases and J by 7 bases, leaving 15 bases between them. The germline gives CDR1 SGHRS, CDR2 YFSETQ. This CDR3 is built from 14 residues. In DNA, the CDR3 is TGCGCCAGCAGTTCTGATGGGGGTAGTGAAAAACTGTTTTTT. Protein product: CASSSDGGSEKLFF.

Here the CDR3 reads CASSLMGEQYF. CDR3 DNA sequence: TGTGCCAGCAGCTTGATGGGCGAGCAGTACTTC. The V and J genes are TRBV5-6 and TRBJ2-7, with D unresolved. The CDR3 runs to 11 residues. Between the trimmed V and J ends, which lost 1 base and 6 bases, there was a span of 5 bases. Germline V gives CDR1 SGHDT, CDR2 YYEEEE.

The gene calls are TRBV19 and TRBJ1-2, with D maybe TRBD1 (5 bases). The CDR3 length is 15 residues. Looked up from germline, CDR1 is LNHDA and CDR2 is SQIVND (reference sequence). Trimming shortened V by 4 bases and J by 2 bases, and 14 bases separated the two germline ends. This chain's CDR3 is CASSNARQPNYGYTF. CDR3 nucleotides: TGTGCCAGTAGTAATGCGAGACAGCCCAACTATGGCTACACCTTC.

The chain links TRBV9 to TRBJ2-3, with D perhaps matching TRBD1 or TRBD2 (6 bases each). This CDR3 is 16 amino acids long. CDR1 and CDR2 from the germline V gene are SGDLS and YYNGEE. V gave up 0 bases and J gave up 2 bases, with 13 bases separating them. The CDR3 coding sequence is TGTGCCAGCAGCGTAGAGGGCTGGGGGGCCACAGATACGCAGTATTTT. Protein sequence: CASSVEGWGATDTQYF.

V is TRBV30 and J is TRBJ2-5, with 11 bases that match TRBD2. The CDR3 length is 15 residues. The ends lost 0 bases at V and 4 bases at J; junction bases unmatched: 4. Per the germline V gene, CDR1 is GTSNPN and CDR2 is SVGIG (reference sequence). CDR3 sequence: CAWSVIAGGAETQYF. In nucleotides, the CDR3 is TGTGCCTGGAGTGTGATAGCGGGAGGGGCAGAGACCCAGTACTTC.

This clone is a singleton in its sample. This chain connects TRBV29-1 to TRBJ2-1; D unclear. Germline CDR1 SQVTM, CDR2 ANQGSEA. This CDR3 spans 13 amino acids. The germline V and J ends were trimmed by 6 bases and 1 base, with 10 bases remaining between them. The CDR3 nucleotides are TGCAGCGTCGGCAGCGCTTCCTACAATGAGCAGTTCTTC. Translation gives CSVGSASYNEQFF.

Here the CDR3 DNA reads TGTGCCAGCAGTTTCAGCCAAGAGACCCAGTACTTC. Translation: CASSFSQETQYF. The chain uses TRBV27 and TRBJ2-5; no definite D call. The CDR3 loop spans 12 amino acids. Germline values: CDR1 MNHEY, CDR2 SMNVEV (reference sequence). Trimming stripped 3 bases from V and 1 base from J, with 3 bases between.

The chain employs TRBV27 and TRBJ2-1; D gene ambiguous. The CDR3 loop spans 13 amino acids. Trimming removed 10 bases at V and 7 bases at J, with 17 bases between. Germline V gives CDR1 MNHEY, CDR2 SMNVEV (reference sequence). In DNA, the CDR3 is TGTGCCATCTCGAAGGGATTAGGGAATGAGCAGTTCTTC. Translating it yields CAISKGLGNEQFF.

V gene TRBV19 combines with J gene TRBJ1-2; D remains unclear. Germline V CDR1 and CDR2: LNHDA, SQIVND (reference sequence). Trimming pared 0 bases from V and 3 bases from J, leaving 14 bases between. The CDR3 is 16 residues long. CDR3 coding DNA: TGTGCCAGTAGTATAGATTATCGGGCAGGCGACTATGGCTACACCTTC. It specifies CASSIDYRAGDYGYTF.

Turning to this clone: One end of the junction fails to match germline, which may point to a read error. The same CDR3 is also encoded by other DNA sequences in this sample. The chain links TRBV28 to TRBJ2-7; TRBD2 aligns across 9 bases. Germline V gene data show CDR1 as MDHEN and CDR2 as SYDVKM. This CDR3 has 17 residues. The CDR3 sequence is CASSLGLAKTVTYEQYF. The CDR3 nucleotides are TGTGCCAGTAGTTTGGGACTAGCCAAGACTGTTACCTACGAGCAGTACTTC.

This sequence joins TRBV11-2 and TRBJ2-7; the match to TRBD2 covers 11 bases. The CDR3 totals 16 residues. V was clipped by 4 bases and J by 2 bases; unmatched bases: 7. Germline V gives CDR1 SGHAT, CDR2 FQNNGV. CDR3 sequence: CASSWSSGRSTYEQYF. CDR3 DNA sequence: TGTGCCAGCAGCTGGTCTAGCGGGAGGTCCACCTACGAGCAGTACTTC.